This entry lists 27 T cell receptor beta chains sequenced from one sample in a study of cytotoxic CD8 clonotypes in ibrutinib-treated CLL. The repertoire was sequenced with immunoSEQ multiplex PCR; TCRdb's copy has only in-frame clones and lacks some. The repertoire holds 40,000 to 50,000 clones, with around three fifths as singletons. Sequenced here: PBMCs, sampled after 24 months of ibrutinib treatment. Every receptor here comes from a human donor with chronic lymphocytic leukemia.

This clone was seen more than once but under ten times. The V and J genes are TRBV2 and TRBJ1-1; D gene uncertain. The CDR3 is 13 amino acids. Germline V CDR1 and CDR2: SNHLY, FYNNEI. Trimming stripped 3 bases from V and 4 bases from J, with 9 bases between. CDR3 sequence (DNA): TGTGCCAGCAGTGACGGGGAGGTCACTGAAGCTTTCTTT. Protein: CASSDGEVTEAFF. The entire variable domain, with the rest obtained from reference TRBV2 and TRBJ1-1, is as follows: EPEVTQTPSHQVTQMGQEVILRCVPISNHLYFYWYRQILGQKVEFLVSFYNNEISEKSEIFDDQFSVERPDGSNFTLKIRSTKLEDSAMYFCASSDGEVTEAFFGQGTRLTVV.

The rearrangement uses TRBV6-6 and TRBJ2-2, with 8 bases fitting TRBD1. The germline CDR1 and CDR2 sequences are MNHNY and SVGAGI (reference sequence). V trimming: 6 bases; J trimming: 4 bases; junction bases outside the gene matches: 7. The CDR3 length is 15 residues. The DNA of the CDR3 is TGTGCCAGCAGACGTCAGGGGGCGTCCACCGGGGAGCTGTTTTTT. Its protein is CASRRQGASTGELFF.

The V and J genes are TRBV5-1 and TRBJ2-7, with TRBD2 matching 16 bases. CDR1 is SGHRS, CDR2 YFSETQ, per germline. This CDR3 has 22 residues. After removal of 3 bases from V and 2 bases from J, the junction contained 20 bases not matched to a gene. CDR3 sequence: CASSSWGRRPGLAGGTTYEQYF. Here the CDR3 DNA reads TGCGCCAGCAGCTCCTGGGGTCGCCGTCCGGGACTAGCGGGGGGGACAACCTACGAGCAGTACTTC.

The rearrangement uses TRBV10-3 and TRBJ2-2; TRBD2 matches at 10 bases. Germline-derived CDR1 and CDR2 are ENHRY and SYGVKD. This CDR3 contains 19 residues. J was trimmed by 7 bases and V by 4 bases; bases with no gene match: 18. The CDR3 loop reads CAISATGAGLAGAGGELFF. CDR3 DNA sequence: TGTGCCATCAGTGCTACAGGGGCCGGCCTAGCGGGGGCTGGCGGGGAGCTGTTTTTT.

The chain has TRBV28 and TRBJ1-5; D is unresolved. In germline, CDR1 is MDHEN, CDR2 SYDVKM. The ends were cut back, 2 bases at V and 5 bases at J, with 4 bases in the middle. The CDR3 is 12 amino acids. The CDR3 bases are TGTGCCAGCAGTTTAGTGGATCAGCCCCAGCATTTT. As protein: CASSLVDQPQHF.

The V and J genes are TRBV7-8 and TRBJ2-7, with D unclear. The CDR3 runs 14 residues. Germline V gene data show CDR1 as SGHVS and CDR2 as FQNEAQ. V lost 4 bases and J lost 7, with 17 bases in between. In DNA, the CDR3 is TGTGCCAGCAGCTCGCTCAAGGGTGTTGGGGAGCAGTACTTC. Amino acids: CASSSLKGVGEQYF.

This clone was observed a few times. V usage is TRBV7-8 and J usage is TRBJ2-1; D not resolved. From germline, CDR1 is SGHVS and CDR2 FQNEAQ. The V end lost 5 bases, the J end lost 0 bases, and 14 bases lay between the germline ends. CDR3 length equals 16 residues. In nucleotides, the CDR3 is TGTGCCAGCAGCGGATTAGGTTGGGCCTCCTACAATGAGCAGTTCTTC. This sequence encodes CASSGLGWASYNEQFF.

The CDR3 DNA is TGTGCCAGCAGCCCGGGAAGCACAGATACGCAGTATTTT. Translated: CASSPGSTDTQYF. This chain connects TRBV7-9 to TRBJ2-3, with D perhaps TRBD2 (5 bases). The CDR3 spans 13 residues. The V end was cut by 5 bases, the J end by 0 bases, with 6 bases between. Germline values: CDR1 SEHNR, CDR2 FQNEAQ (reference sequence).

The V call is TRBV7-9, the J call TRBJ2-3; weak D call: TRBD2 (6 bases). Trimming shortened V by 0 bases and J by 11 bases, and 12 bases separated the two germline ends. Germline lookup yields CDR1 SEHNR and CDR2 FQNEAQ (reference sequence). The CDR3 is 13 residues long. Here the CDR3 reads CASSLARLGRQYF. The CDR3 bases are TGTGCCAGCAGCTTAGCCCGACTAGGGAGGCAGTATTTT.

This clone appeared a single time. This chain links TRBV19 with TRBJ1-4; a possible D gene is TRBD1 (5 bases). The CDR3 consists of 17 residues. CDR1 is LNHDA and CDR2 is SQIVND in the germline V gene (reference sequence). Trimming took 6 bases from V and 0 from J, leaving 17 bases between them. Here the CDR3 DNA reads TGTGCCAGTAGAGCGGGACGACTCTTTGCAACTAATGAAAAACTGTTTTTT. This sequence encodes CASRAGRLFATNEKLFF.

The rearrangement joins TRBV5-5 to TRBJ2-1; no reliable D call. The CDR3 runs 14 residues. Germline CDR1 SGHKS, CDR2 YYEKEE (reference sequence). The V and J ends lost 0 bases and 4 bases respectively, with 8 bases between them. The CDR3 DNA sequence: TGTGCCAGCAGCTTGGCTCAGAATTACAATGAGCAGTTCTTC. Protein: CASSLAQNYNEQFF.

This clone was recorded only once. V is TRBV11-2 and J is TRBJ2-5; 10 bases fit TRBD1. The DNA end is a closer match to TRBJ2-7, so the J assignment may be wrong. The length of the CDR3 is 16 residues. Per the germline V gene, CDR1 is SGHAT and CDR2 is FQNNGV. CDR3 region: CASSLVGTGAPYEQYF. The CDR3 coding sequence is TGTGCCAGCAGCTTAGTGGGGACAGGGGCCCCCTACGAGCAGTACTTC.

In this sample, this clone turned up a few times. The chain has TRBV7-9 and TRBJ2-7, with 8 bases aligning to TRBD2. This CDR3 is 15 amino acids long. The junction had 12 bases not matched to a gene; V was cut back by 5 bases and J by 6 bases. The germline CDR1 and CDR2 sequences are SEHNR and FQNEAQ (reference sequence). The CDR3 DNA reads TGTGCCAGCAGCCCCCATAATAGCGGGGCTGGCGAGCAGTACTTC. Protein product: CASSPHNSGAGEQYF.

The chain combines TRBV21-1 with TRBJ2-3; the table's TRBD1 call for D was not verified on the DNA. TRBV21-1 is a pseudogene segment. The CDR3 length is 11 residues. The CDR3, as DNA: TGTGCCAGCTCAGGGGGTGATACGCAGTATTTT. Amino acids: CASSGGDTQYF.

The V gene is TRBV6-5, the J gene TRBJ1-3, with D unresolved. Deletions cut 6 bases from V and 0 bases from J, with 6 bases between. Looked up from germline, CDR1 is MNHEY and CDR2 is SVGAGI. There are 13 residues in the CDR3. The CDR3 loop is CASRDYSGNTIYF. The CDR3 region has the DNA TGTGCCAGCAGGGATTACTCTGGAAACACCATATATTTT.

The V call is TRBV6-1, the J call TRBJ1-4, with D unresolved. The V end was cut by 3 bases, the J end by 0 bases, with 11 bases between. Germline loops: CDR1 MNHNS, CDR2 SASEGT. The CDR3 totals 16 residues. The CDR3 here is CASSEGLGPTNEKLFF. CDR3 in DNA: TGTGCCAGCAGTGAGGGTCTTGGGCCAACTAATGAAAAACTGTTTTTT.

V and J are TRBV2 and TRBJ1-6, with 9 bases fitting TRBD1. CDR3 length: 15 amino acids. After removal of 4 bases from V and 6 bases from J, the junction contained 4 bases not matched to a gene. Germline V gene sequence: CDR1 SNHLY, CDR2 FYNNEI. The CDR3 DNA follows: TGTGCCAGCAGTGGGACAGGGGTGGGTAATTCACCCCTCCACTTT. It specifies CASSGTGVGNSPLHF. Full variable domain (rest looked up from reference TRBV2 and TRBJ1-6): EPEVTQTPSHQVTQMGQEVILRCVPISNHLYFYWYRQILGQKVEFLVSFYNNEISEKSEIFDDQFSVERPDGSNFTLKIRSTKLEDSAMYFCASSGTGVGNSPLHFGNGTRLTVT.

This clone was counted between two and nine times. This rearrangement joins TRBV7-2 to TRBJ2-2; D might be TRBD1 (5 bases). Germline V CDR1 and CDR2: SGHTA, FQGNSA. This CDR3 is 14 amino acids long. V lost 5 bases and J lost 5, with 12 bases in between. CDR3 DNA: TGTGCCAGCAGCCTCTCACAGGCAACCGGGGAGCTGTTTTTT. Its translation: CASSLSQATGELFF.

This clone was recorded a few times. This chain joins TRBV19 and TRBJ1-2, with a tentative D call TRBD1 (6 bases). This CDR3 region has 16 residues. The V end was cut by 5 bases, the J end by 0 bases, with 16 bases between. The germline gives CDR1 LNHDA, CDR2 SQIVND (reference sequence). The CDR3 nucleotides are TGTGCCAGTAGTTTTCACGCGGGGGCCACTAACTATGGCTACACCTTC. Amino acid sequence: CASSFHAGATNYGYTF.

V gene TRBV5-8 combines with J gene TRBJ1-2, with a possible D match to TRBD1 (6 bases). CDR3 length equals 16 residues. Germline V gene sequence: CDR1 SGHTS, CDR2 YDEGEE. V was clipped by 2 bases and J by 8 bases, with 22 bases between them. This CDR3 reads CASSLEQGGALRGYTF. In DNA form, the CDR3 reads TGTGCCAGCAGCTTAGAACAGGGAGGCGCCCTCCGGGGCTACACCTTC.

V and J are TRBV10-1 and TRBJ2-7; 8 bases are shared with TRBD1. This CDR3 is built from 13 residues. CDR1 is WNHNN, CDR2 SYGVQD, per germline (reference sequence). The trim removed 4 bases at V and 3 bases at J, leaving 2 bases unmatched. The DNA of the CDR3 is TGCGCCAGCAGTGCCGGGACAGGCTACGAGCAGTACTTC. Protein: CASSAGTGYEQYF.

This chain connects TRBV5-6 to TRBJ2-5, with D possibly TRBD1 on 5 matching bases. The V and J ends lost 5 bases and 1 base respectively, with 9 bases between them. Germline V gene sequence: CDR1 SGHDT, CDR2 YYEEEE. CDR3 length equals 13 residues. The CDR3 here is CASSHQGQETQYF. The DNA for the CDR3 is TGTGCCAGCAGTCATCAGGGCCAAGAGACCCAGTACTTC.

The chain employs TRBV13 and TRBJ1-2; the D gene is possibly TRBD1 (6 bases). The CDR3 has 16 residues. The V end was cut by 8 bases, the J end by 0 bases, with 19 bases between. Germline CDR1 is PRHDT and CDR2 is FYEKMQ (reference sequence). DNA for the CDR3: TGTGCCAGCCGCCTCCCCGGACAGCGCGCTAACTATGGCTACACCTTC. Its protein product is CASRLPGQRANYGYTF. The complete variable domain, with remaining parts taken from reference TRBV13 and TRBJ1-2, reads AAGVIQSPRHLIKEKRETATLKCYPIPRHDTVYWYQQGPGQDPQFLISFYEKMQSDKGSIPDRFSAQQFSDYHSELNMSSLELGDSALYFCASRLPGQRANYGYTFGSGTRLTVV.

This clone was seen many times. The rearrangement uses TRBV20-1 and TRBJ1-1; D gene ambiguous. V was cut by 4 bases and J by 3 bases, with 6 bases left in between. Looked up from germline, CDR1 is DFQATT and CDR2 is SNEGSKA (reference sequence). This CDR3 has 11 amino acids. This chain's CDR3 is CSANEDTEAFF. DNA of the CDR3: TGCAGTGCTAATGAGGACACTGAAGCTTTCTTT.

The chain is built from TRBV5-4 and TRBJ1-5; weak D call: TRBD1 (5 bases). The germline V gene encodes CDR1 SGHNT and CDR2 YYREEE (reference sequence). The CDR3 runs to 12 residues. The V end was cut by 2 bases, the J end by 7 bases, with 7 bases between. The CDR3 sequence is CASSFQGQPQHF. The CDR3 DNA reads TGTGCCAGCAGCTTTCAGGGCCAGCCCCAGCATTTT.

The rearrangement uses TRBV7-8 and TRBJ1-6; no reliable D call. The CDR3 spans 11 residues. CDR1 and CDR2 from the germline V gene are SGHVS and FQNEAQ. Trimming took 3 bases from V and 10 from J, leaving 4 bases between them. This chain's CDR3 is CASSFGSPLHF. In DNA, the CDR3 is TGTGCCAGCAGCTTCGGGTCACCCCTCCACTTT.

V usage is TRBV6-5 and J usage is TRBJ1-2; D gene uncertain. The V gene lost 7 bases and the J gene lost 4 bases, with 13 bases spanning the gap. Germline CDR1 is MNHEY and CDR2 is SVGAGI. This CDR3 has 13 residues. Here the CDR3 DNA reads TGTGCCAGCAACCCGACATACTTCTATGGCTACACCTTC. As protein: CASNPTYFYGYTF.